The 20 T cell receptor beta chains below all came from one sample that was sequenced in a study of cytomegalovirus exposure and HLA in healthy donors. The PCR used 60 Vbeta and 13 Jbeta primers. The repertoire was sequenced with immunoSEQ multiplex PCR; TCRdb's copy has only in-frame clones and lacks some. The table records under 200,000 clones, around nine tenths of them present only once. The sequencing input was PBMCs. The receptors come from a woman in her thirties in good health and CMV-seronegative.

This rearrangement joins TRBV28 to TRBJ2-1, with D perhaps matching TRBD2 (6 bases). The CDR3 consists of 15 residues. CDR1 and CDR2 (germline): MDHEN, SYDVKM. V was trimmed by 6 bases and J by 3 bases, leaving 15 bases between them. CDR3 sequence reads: CASRIGGLDYNEQFF. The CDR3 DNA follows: TGTGCCAGCAGAATCGGGGGACTGGACTACAATGAGCAGTTCTTC. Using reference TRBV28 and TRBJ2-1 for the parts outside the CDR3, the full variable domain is DVKVTQSSRYLVKRTGEKVFLECVQDMDHENMFWYRQDPGLGLRLIYFSYDVKMKEKGDIPEGYSVSREKKERFSLILESASTNQTSMYLCASRIGGLDYNEQFFGPGTRLTVL.

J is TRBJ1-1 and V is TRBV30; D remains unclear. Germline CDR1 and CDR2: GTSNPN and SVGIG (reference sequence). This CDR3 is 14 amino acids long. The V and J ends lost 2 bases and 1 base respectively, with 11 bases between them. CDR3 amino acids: CAWSLVLGNTEAFF. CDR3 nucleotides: TGTGCCTGGAGTCTAGTCCTGGGGAACACTGAAGCTTTCTTT.

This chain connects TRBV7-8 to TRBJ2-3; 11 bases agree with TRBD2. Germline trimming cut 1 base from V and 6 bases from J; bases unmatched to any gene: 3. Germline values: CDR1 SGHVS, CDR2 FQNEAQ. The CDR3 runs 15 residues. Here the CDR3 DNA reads TGTGCCAGCAGCTTAGGGTTAGCGGGGGGGGATACGCAGTATTTT. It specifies CASSLGLAGGDTQYF.

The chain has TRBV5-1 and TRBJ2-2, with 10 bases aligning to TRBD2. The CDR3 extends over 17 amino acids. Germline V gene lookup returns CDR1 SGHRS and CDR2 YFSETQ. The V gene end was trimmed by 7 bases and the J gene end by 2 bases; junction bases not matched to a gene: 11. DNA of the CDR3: TGCGCCAGCGCACTGGGACTAGCGCTAGTAAACACCGGGGAGCTGTTTTTT. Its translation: CASALGLALVNTGELFF.

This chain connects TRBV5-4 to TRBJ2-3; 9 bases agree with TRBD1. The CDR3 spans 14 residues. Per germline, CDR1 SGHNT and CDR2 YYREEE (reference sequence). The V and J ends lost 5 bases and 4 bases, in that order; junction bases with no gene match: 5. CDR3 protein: CASRGQGSPDTQYF. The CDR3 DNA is TGTGCCAGCAGGGGACAGGGTTCCCCAGATACGCAGTATTTT.

The CDR3 DNA is TGTGCCAGCACCCTGCGAGGCCCCCTCAACTATGGCTACACCTTC. Amino acids: CASTLRGPLNYGYTF. The chain links TRBV28 to TRBJ1-2; D call uncertain. The CDR3 contains 15 residues. V was trimmed by 7 bases and J by 2 bases, leaving 17 bases between them. Germline assignment: CDR1 MDHEN and CDR2 SYDVKM.

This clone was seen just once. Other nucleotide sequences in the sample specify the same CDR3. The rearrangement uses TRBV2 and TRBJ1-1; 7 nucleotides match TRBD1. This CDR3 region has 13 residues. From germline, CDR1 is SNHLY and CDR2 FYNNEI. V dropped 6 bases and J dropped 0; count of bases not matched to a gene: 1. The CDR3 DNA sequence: TGTGCCAGCAGCGACAGGGTGAACACTGAAGCTTTCTTT. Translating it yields CASSDRVNTEAFF.

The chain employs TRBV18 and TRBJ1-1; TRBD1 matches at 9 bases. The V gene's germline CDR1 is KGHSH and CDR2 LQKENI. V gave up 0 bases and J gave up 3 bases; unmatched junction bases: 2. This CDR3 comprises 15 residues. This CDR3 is CASSPPTGGDTEAFF. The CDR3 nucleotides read TGTGCCAGCTCACCACCGACAGGGGGAGACACTGAAGCTTTCTTT.

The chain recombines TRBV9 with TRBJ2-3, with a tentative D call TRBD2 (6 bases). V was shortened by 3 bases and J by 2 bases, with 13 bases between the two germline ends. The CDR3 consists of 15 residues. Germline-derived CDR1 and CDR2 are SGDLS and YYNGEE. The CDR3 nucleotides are TGTGCCAGCAGCGCGAGGGCGGGGATCACAGATACGCAGTATTTT. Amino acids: CASSARAGITDTQYF.

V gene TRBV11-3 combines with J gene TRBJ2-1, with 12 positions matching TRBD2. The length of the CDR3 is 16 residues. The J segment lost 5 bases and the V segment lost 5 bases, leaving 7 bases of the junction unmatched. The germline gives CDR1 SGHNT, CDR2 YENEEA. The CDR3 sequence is CASSQLAGGLHNEQFF. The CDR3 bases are TGTGCCAGCAGCCAACTAGCGGGGGGACTACACAATGAGCAGTTCTTC.

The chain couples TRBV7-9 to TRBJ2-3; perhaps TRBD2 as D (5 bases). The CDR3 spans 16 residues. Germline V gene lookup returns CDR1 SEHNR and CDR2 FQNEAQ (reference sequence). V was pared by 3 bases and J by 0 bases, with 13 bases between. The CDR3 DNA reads TGTGCCAGCAGCTTTGGGAGTTCAACTAGCACAGATACGCAGTATTTT. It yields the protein CASSFGSSTSTDTQYF.

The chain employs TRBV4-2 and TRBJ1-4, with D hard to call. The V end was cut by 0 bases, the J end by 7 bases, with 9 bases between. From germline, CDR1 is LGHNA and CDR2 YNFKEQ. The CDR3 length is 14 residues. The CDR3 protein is CASSQDMGAEKLFF. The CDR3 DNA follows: TGTGCCAGCAGCCAAGATATGGGCGCTGAAAAACTGTTTTTT.

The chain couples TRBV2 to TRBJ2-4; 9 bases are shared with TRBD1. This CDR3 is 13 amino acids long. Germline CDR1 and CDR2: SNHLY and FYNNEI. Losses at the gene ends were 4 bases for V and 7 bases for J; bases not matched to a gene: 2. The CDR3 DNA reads TGTGCCAGCAGTGGGGGGACAGGGAACATTCAGTACTTC. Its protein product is CASSGGTGNIQYF.

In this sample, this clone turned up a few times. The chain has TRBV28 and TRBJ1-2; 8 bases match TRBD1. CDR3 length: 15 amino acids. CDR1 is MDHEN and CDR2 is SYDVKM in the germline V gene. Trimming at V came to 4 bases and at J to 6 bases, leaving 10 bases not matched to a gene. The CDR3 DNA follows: TGTGCCAGCAGTTGGCTCACAGGGGGGGCGAATGGCTACACCTTC. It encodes CASSWLTGGANGYTF.

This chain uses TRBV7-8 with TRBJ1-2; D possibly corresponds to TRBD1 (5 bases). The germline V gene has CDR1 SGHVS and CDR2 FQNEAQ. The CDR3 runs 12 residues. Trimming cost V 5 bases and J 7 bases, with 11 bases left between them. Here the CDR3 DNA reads TGTGCCAGCAGCGAACGGGGGAGTGGCTACACCTTC. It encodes CASSERGSGYTF.

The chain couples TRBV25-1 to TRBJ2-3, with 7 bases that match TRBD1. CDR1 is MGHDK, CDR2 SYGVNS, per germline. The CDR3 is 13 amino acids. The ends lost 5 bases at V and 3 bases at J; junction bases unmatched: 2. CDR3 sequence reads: CASSQQGTDTQYF. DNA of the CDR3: TGTGCCAGCAGTCAACAGGGGACAGATACGCAGTATTTT.

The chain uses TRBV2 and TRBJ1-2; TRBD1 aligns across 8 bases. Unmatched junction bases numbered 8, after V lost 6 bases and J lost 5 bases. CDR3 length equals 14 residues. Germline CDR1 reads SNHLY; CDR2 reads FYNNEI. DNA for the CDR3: TGTGCCAGCAGGTCGCCGGGACAGGCGTATGGCTACACCTTC. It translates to CASRSPGQAYGYTF.

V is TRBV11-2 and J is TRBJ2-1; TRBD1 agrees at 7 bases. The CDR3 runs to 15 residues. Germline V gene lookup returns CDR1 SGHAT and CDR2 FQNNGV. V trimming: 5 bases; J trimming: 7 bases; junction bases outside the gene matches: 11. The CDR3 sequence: CASSDLRGPSNEQFF. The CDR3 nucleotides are TGTGCCAGCAGCGACCTTAGGGGGCCCTCAAATGAGCAGTTCTTC.

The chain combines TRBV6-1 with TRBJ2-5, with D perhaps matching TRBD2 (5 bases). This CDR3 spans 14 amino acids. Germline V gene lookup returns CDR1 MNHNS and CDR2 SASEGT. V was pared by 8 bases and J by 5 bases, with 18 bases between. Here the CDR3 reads CASDPIRSGETQYF. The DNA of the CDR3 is TGTGCCAGCGATCCGATAAGATCGGGGGAGACCCAGTACTTC.

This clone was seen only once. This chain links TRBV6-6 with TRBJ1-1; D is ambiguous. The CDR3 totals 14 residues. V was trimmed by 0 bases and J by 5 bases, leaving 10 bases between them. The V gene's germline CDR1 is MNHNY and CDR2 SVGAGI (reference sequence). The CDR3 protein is CASSYSMAGTEAFF. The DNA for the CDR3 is TGTGCCAGCAGTTACTCGATGGCGGGGACTGAAGCTTTCTTT.